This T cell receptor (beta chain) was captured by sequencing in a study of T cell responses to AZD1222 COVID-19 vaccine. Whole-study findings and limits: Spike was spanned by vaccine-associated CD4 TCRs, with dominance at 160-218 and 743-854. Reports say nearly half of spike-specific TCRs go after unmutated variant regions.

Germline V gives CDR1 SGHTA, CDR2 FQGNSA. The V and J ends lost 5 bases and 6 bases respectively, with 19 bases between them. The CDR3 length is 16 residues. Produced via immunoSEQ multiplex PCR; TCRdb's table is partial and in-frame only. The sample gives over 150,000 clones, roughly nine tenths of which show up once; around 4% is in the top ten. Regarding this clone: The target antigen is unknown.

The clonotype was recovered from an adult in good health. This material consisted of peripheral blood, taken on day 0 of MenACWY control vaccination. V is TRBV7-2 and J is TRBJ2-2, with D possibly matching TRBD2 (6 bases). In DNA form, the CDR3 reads TGTGCCAGCAGCCCCGTAGCGGACCCAGGGTCCGGGGAGCTGTTTTTT. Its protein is CASSPVADPGSGELFF.